This is a list of T cell receptor beta chains from one sample in a study of CD8+CD57+ T cells in acquired aplastic anemia. TCRdb itself ran the reads through MiXCR, one entry per CDR3 protein. Of roughly 160,000 distinct CDR3 sequences in the sample, 65% to 75% are singletons; the top ten hold about 50%. Sequencing was done on a sample of sorted CD4+, CD8+, or CD8+CD57+ T cells (not recorded which) from PBMCs. The receptors stem from a human donor with aplastic anemia. The CDR3 runs from the conserved cysteine through the conserved F or W. A D gene is named only where the DNA matches it firmly. Only some rows state a clone size, as once, few, many or a class for expanded clones.

v_call: TRBV7-9
j_call: TRBJ2-7
d_call: TRBD2
clone_size: few
cdr3_aa: CASSLAGEWDEQYF
cdr3_nt: TGTGCCAGCAGCTTGGCGGGGGAATGGGACGAGCAGTACTTC

v_call: TRBV5-1
j_call: TRBJ1-5
d_call: TRBD1
clone_size: few
cdr3_aa: CASSTGQDNQPQHF
cdr3_nt: TGCGCCAGCAGCACGGGACAGGACAATCAGCCCCAGCATTTT

v_call: TRBV19
j_call: TRBJ1-1
d_call: .
clone_size: .
cdr3_aa: CASSTSFGANTEAFF
cdr3_nt: TGTGCCAGTAGTACCTCGTTCGGGGCCAACACTGAAGCTTTCTTT

v_call: TRBV20-1
j_call: TRBJ1-6
d_call: TRBD1
clone_size: few
cdr3_aa: CSANRQGGSPLHF
cdr3_nt: TGCAGTGCTAACCGACAGGGGGGTTCACCCCTCCACTTT

v_call: TRBV2
j_call: TRBJ2-5
d_call: TRBD2
clone_size: .
cdr3_aa: CASKGSGDHQYF
cdr3_nt: TGTGCCAGCAAGGGTAGCGGGGATCACCAGTACTTC

v_call: TRBV20-1
j_call: TRBJ2-2
d_call: .
clone_size: .
cdr3_aa: CSATGPSNTGELFF
cdr3_nt: TGCAGTGCTACGGGACCGTCGAACACCGGGGAGCTGTTTTTT

v_call: TRBV28
j_call: TRBJ1-2
d_call: TRBD1
clone_size: .
cdr3_aa: CASSLTGGVIGCTF
cdr3_nt: TGTGCCAGCAGTTTGACAGGGGGAGTTATTGGCTGCACCTTC

v_call: TRBV9
j_call: TRBJ1-4
d_call: .
clone_size: .
cdr3_aa: CASSVRDRGIEKLFF
cdr3_nt: TGTGCCAGCAGCGTCCGGGACCGAGGTATTGAAAAACTGTTTTTT

v_call: TRBV20-1
j_call: TRBJ2-2
d_call: .
clone_size: few
cdr3_aa: CSARVGELFF
cdr3_nt: TGCAGTGCTAGAGTAGGGGAGCTGTTTTTT

v_call: TRBV15
j_call: TRBJ1-1
d_call: TRBD1
clone_size: .
cdr3_aa: CATSEGQGNTEAFF
cdr3_nt: TGTGCCACCAGCGAGGGACAGGGGAACACTGAAGCTTTCTTT

v_call: TRBV20-1
j_call: TRBJ2-5
d_call: .
clone_size: .
cdr3_aa: CSASIGDSQETQYF
cdr3_nt: TGCAGTGCTAGTATTGGCGATTCACAAGAGACCCAGTACTTC

v_call: TRBV5-1
j_call: TRBJ2-1
d_call: .
clone_size: .
cdr3_aa: CASSLGFDNEQFF
cdr3_nt: TGCGCCAGCAGCTTGGGGTTTGACAATGAGCAGTTCTTC

v_call: TRBV2
j_call: TRBJ2-1
d_call: .
clone_size: .
cdr3_aa: CASSVTAGEQFF
cdr3_nt: TGTGCCAGCAGTGTGACGGCGGGGGAGCAGTTCTTC

v_call: TRBV20-1
j_call: TRBJ2-7
d_call: .
clone_size: once
cdr3_aa: CSARRTGYEQYF
cdr3_nt: TGCAGTGCTAGACGGACCGGCTACGAGCAGTACTTC

v_call: TRBV24-1
j_call: TRBJ2-1
d_call: .
clone_size: few
cdr3_aa: CATSDMTASSYNEQFF
cdr3_nt: TGTGCCACCAGTGATATGACAGCAAGCTCCTACAATGAGCAGTTCTTC

v_call: TRBV24-1
j_call: TRBJ2-1
d_call: TRBD1
clone_size: once
cdr3_aa: CATSDLTGQASNEQFF
cdr3_nt: TGTGCCACCAGTGATTTGACGGGACAGGCCAGCAATGAGCAGTTCTTC

v_call: TRBV10-1
j_call: TRBJ2-2
d_call: .
clone_size: .
cdr3_aa: CASSEGRTVPGELFF
cdr3_nt: TGCGCCAGCAGTGAGGGGCGAACTGTGCCCGGGGAGCTGTTTTTT

v_call: TRBV7-2
j_call: TRBJ1-5
d_call: .
clone_size: .
cdr3_aa: CASSLALDSNQPQHF
cdr3_nt: TGTGCCAGCAGCTTAGCGCTAGACAGTAATCAGCCCCAGCATTTT

v_call: TRBV5-4
j_call: TRBJ1-5
d_call: .
clone_size: few
cdr3_aa: CASSLEVGQPQHF
cdr3_nt: TGTGCCAGCAGCTTGGAGGTGGGTCAGCCCCAGCATTTT

v_call: TRBV29-1
j_call: TRBJ1-4
d_call: .
clone_size: .
cdr3_aa: CSAFGEKLFF
cdr3_nt: TGCAGCGCCTTTGGGGAAAAACTGTTTTTT

v_call: TRBV10-3
j_call: TRBJ2-3
d_call: TRBD1
clone_size: .
cdr3_aa: CAISTGGGADTQYF
cdr3_nt: TGTGCCATTTCGACAGGGGGAGGCGCAGATACGCAGTATTTT

v_call: TRBV12-5
j_call: TRBJ2-5
d_call: TRBD1
clone_size: once
cdr3_aa: CASGPGQGYSEETQYF
cdr3_nt: TGTGCTAGTGGTCCGGGACAGGGTTATTCTGAGGAGACCCAGTACTTC

v_call: TRBV29-1
j_call: TRBJ2-6
d_call: TRBD2
clone_size: .
cdr3_aa: CSVDLAGVSGANVLTF
cdr3_nt: TGCAGCGTTGACCTAGCGGGAGTGTCCGGGGCCAACGTCCTGACTTTC

v_call: TRBV5-1
j_call: TRBJ2-1
d_call: TRBD2
clone_size: .
cdr3_aa: CASSWSLSGSGGEQFF
cdr3_nt: TGCGCCAGCAGCTGGTCCCTCAGCGGGAGTGGTGGTGAGCAGTTCTTC

v_call: TRBV20-1
j_call: TRBJ2-1
d_call: TRBD1
clone_size: once
cdr3_aa: CRVSGGGYNEQFF
cdr3_nt: TGCAGAGTTTCAGGGGGCGGCTACAATGAGCAGTTCTTC

v_call: TRBV2
j_call: TRBJ2-5
d_call: .
clone_size: .
cdr3_aa: CASSFAPETQYF
cdr3_nt: TGTGCCAGCAGCTTTGCCCCAGAGACCCAGTACTTC

v_call: TRBV7-7
j_call: TRBJ2-5
d_call: .
clone_size: .
cdr3_aa: CASSPRTGETQYF
cdr3_nt: TGTGCTAGCAGCCCAAGGACGGGAGAGACCCAGTACTTC

v_call: TRBV19
j_call: TRBJ2-7
d_call: .
clone_size: .
cdr3_aa: CASSPWGSNYEQYF
cdr3_nt: TGTGCCAGTAGTCCCTGGGGGTCAAACTACGAGCAGTACTTC

v_call: TRBV2
j_call: TRBJ1-6
d_call: TRBD1
clone_size: .
cdr3_aa: CAISDATGGDSPLHF
cdr3_nt: TGTGCCATCAGTGACGCGACAGGGGGAGATTCACCCCTCCACTTT

v_call: TRBV5-1
j_call: TRBJ2-7
d_call: .
clone_size: .
cdr3_aa: CASSLDWGDEQYF
cdr3_nt: TGCGCCAGCAGCCTGGATTGGGGAGACGAGCAGTACTTC

v_call: TRBV7-9
j_call: TRBJ1-4
d_call: .
clone_size: .
cdr3_aa: CASSFGLTNEKLFF
cdr3_nt: TGTGCCAGCAGCTTTGGTTTGACTAATGAAAAACTGTTTTTT

v_call: TRBV7-9
j_call: TRBJ2-7
d_call: TRBD1
clone_size: .
cdr3_aa: CASSPSGTGSYEQYF
cdr3_nt: TGTGCCAGCAGCCCCTCCGGGACAGGCTCCTACGAGCAGTACTTC

v_call: TRBV7-2
j_call: TRBJ2-7
d_call: .
clone_size: once
cdr3_aa: CASSRDTGSYEQYF
cdr3_nt: TGTGCCAGCAGCCGAGACACTGGCTCCTACGAGCAGTACTTC

v_call: TRBV9
j_call: TRBJ1-1
d_call: .
clone_size: once
cdr3_aa: CASSVHQNTEAFF
cdr3_nt: TGTGCCAGCAGCGTACATCAGAACACTGAAGCTTTCTTT

v_call: TRBV7-9
j_call: TRBJ2-3
d_call: TRBD2
clone_size: .
cdr3_aa: CASRENSGGAGDTQYF
cdr3_nt: TGTGCCAGCAGGGAAAACAGCGGGGGGGCCGGAGATACGCAGTATTTT

v_call: TRBV2
j_call: TRBJ2-3
d_call: TRBD2
clone_size: .
cdr3_aa: CASRRGLAGDTDTQYF
cdr3_nt: TGTGCCAGCAGGAGGGGACTAGCGGGAGACACAGATACGCAGTATTTT